This T cell receptor beta chain emerged from a study of T cells in localized non-small cell lung cancer (TCRdb year 2020). Regarding the research as a whole: Comparing tumors with uninvolved tumor-adjacent lungs, the study looked at the T cell repertoires of 200 to 250 patients with early-stage NSCLC. The cohort consisted of approximately 240 treatment-naive NSCLC patients whose localized lung tumors had been resected. The mean age of the NSCLC patients was about 70 years, with roughly 120 men and 110 or so women. Overall study outcomes, separate from this receptor: Uninvolved tumor-adjacent lung showed the highest T cell clonality, higher than tumor, which suggests more focused antigenic responses in the uninvolved tumor-adjacent lung. Higher T cell density in blood was associated with longer overall survival, whereas higher clonality in adjacent lung was associated with shorter survival. Because multi-region tumor sequencing was not done, intratumor heterogeneity could not be ruled out. A median of about 53 of the top 100 tumor clones were detected in paired uninvolved adjacent lung, and some 29 of these tumor clones were also found among the top 100 clones of the paired uninvolved adjacent lung. Because the study design was exploratory, TCR variables were selected using unadjusted p-values without false-discovery rate correction.

Of note for this clone: Its antigen is unknown. No base quality information exists; no much larger clone differs at one position.

At diagnosis, tumor, uninvolved tumor-adjacent lung and peripheral blood were collected and then preserved as a mix of FFPE and fresh-frozen material. For TCR repertoire profiling, blood samples were analyzed as peripheral blood mononuclear cells. The immunoSEQ Assay was used to sequence TCR beta CDR3 regions from DNA. In the source study's methods: T cell density was computed as TCR beta template counts normalized to usable DNA estimated by amplifying housekeeping genes. The preseqR package was used to estimate richness by extrapolating to 400,000 templates for PBMC samples and to 120,000 templates for tissue samples. Clonality was defined by subtracting Pielou's evenness from one. Tissue-enriched TCRs were identified through differential abundance testing performed on productive amino-acid clonotypes, with a minimum total count of 5 and an alpha of 0.1. The Jaccard Index and the Morisita Overlap Index were used to measure repertoire overlap between compartments. GLIPH clustered TCR beta CDR3s with public tetramer-defined viral CDR3s; viral motifs required at least three viral sequences plus V-gene enrichment. TCRdb took this table from immuneACCESS and kept in-frame rearrangements with V and J called. Such tables lack part of the clones; where checked against another copy, unresolved V genes explain under half of the gap, and the rest is unexplained. V, J and clone size were drawn from that table, and D and trimming were deduced from the DNA. Counted in this sample were 90,000 to 95,000 clones; approximately 90% of them appeared once. Over 3.5% of the sample is taken by the ten largest.

CDR1 and CDR2, looked up from the germline V gene, are SGHVS and FNYEAQ. From its cysteine to its phenylalanine, the CDR3 spans 14 amino acids. This entry keeps only the CDR3 DNA: 42 bases, framed from base 1. Unmatched junction bases come to 3, with V trimmed by 2 bases and J by 8 bases. The chain is assembled from TRBV7-6 and TRBJ1-6; 7 of the junction bases match TRBD1. The specimen was PBMCs, collected before any cancer treatment. The clonotype originates from a woman aged 35 to 70 with stage II squamous cell lung carcinoma. The DNA is TGTGCCAGCAGCTTAAGAGACAGGGATTCACCCCTCCACTTT. It translates to CASSLRDRDSPLHF.